Listed here are 3 T cell receptor beta chains from one sample, sequenced in a study of T cell responses to AZD1222 COVID-19 vaccine. Sequencing used immunoSEQ multiplex PCR; TCRdb keeps in-frame clones, though not all of them. This table has 150,000 to 200,000 clones, around 88% appearing once. Specimen: peripheral blood, collected 28 days after the second AZD1222 dose. These receptors were taken from an adult who received the AZD1222 COVID-19 vaccine.

This clone was seen only a few times. The V call is TRBV7-2, the J call TRBJ1-4, with 7 bases aligning to TRBD1. This CDR3 is 15 amino acids long. Germline trimming cut 4 bases from V and 5 bases from J; bases unmatched to any gene: 7. CDR1 is SGHTA, CDR2 FQGNSA, per germline. The CDR3 DNA is TGTGCCAGCAGCTCCGGACAACAGGGGAATGAAAAACTGTTTTTT. It yields the protein CASSSGQQGNEKLFF.

The chain recombines TRBV6-5 with TRBJ2-7; 8 bases line up with TRBD1. Trimming cost V 5 bases and J 7 bases; bases outside gene matches: 13. This CDR3 contains 15 residues. CDR1 is MNHEY, CDR2 SVGAGI, per germline. This chain's CDR3 is CASSTRTGSLGEQYF. DNA for the CDR3: TGTGCCAGCAGTACCAGGACAGGGTCTTTGGGTGAGCAGTACTTC.

J is TRBJ2-7 and V is TRBV11-2; D is perhaps TRBD1 or TRBD2 (5 bases each). CDR1 is SGHAT, CDR2 FQNNGV, per germline. V lost 3 bases and J 1 base, leaving 16 bases between the germline ends. The CDR3 covers 16 residues. CDR3 coding DNA: TGTGCCAGCAGCTTTGGTGGGGGAACCCGTTCCTACGAGCAGTACTTC. It encodes CASSFGGGTRSYEQYF.